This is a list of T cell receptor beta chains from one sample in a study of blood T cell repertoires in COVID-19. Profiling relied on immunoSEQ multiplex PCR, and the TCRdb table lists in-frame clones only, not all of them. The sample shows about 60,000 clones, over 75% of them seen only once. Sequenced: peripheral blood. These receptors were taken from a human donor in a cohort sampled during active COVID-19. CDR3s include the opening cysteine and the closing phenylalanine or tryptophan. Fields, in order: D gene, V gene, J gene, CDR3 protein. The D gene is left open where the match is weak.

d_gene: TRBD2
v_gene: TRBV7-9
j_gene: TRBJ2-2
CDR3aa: CASSTRLAGNTGELFF

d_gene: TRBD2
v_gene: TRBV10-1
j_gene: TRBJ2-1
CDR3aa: CASSELAGAHEQFF

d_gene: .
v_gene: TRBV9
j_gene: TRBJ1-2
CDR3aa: CASSVAGNPSYTF

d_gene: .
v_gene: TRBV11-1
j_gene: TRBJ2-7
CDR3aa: CASSLDSYEQYF

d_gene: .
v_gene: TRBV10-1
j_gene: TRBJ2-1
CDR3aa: CASSGLGSGNEQFF

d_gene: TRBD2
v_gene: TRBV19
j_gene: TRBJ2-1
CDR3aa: CATSRREGRDEQFF

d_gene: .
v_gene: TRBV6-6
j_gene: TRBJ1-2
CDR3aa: CASSTGNYGYTF

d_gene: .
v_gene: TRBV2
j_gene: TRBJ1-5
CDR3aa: CASIRRDDGLGPQHF

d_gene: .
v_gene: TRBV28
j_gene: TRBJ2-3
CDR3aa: CASSFLTDTQYF

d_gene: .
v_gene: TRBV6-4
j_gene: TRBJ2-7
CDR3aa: CASSDSSAAISYEQYF

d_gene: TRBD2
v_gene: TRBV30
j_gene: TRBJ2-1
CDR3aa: CAWSDLAGDLNEQFF

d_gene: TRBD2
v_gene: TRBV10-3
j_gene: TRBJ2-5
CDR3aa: CAISEGAGGPGGAQYF

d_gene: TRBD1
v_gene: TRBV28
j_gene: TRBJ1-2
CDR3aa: CASYFRGANYGYTF

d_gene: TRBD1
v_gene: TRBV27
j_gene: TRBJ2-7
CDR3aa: CASSFGTDYEQYF

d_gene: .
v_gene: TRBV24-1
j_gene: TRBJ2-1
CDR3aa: CATSDPTGRQFF